This passage covers 4 T cell receptor beta chains from one sample sequenced in a study of human T cells and chemical hapten exposure. TCRdb fed the RACE reads into MiXCR, producing one record per CDR3 protein. The table records under 130,000 distinct CDR3 sequences, approximately 9.9% of them present only once. Sample time point: patch test 1, 2 weeks after DPC sensitization. Treatment in this sample: therapeutic diphenylcyclopropenone sensitization with weekly scalp DPC. The specimen was whole blood, collected in connection with sensitization to the hapten diphenylcyclopropenone (DPC). The receptors stem from a woman between 40 and 50 years old with alopecia areata. Some clones in this sample may be carry-over from other donors' samples.

The chain uses TRBV19 and TRBJ1-5; TRBD1 is a possible D gene (6 bases). V lost 8 bases and J lost 3, with 14 bases in between. This CDR3 has 14 amino acids. Germline V gives CDR1 LNHDA, CDR2 SQIVND (reference sequence). The CDR3 spells CASGSGQSNQPQHF. DNA of the CDR3: TGTGCCAGTGGATCCGGACAGTCCAATCAGCCCCAGCATTTT.

The chain joins TRBV5-1 to TRBJ2-7; tentative D call: TRBD2 (5 bases). The germline V and J ends were trimmed by 4 bases and 7 bases, with 15 bases remaining between them. Germline V lookup: CDR1 SGHRS, CDR2 YFSETQ. The CDR3 is made up of 13 amino acids. CDR3 in DNA: TGCGCCAGCAGCCCCCGGGGAGATTGGGAGCAGTACTTC. It codes for CASSPRGDWEQYF.

This chain connects TRBV9 to TRBJ1-3; no clear D. This CDR3 contains 12 residues. Germline V gene lookup returns CDR1 SGDLS and CDR2 YYNGEE. V lost 3 bases and J lost 9, with 10 bases in between. The CDR3 nucleotides read TGTGCCAGCAGCGCCTCCGAGACCACCATATATTTT. Its translation is CASSASETTIYF.

This clonotype has only a few counts. The chain is built from TRBV10-2 and TRBJ2-3, with a weak D call TRBD2 (6 bases). The CDR3 runs to 15 residues. V gave up 9 bases and J gave up 5 bases, with 21 bases separating them. Germline-derived CDR1 and CDR2 are WSHSY and SAAADI. The CDR3 DNA reads TGCGCCAGTCTGCTACCGGGTCTCGGGGGAGATACGCAGTATTTT. It codes for CASLLPGLGGDTQYF.